This T cell receptor (beta chain) was identified during a study of beta chain features in type 1 diabetes. The overall study: Sorted cells numbering over 95,000,000 were examined across all samples.

Isolated RNA was reverse transcribed in full, so expressed TCRB transcripts were sequenced. Sequencing was performed with immunoSEQ multiplex PCR; in TCRdb, only in-frame clones are kept and a portion is missing. The sample contains 41,000 or so clones, over 50% of which appear only once. Trimming removed 10 bases from V and 1 base from J; junction bases left unmatched: 8. The CDR3 is 14 amino acids. Germline V gene lookup returns CDR1 ENHRY and CDR2 SYGVKD. Turning to this clone: Its antigen is as yet unknown.

Study-level points and caveats: Fewer junction insertions and more nucleotide deletions appeared in type 1 diabetes patients. Patients with Type 1 diabetes showed moderately but significantly shorter TCRB CDR3s in all four CD4+ subsets.

The sequenced sample was Tregs from blood. This sequence originates from a man aged 30 to 45 with type 1 diabetes. Some clones in this sample may be carry-over from other donors' samples. V gene TRBV10-3 combines with J gene TRBJ2-5, with 8 bases that match TRBD2. Written as DNA, the CDR3 is TGTGCCACGAGTGGTAGCGGGGCCCAAGAGACCCAGTACTTC. It codes for CATSGSGAQETQYF.